In its sample, the clone carrying this TCR beta chain was seen once. The sort gate was single viable CD3+CD4+CD8-CD45RO+ cells for memory CD4+ T cells. The sample originates from a study of memory CD4+ T cells and cytomegalovirus serostatus. Method: immunoSEQ multiplex PCR; TCRdb's copy keeps in-frame clones and lacks some. The sample gives 35,000 to 50,000 clones, around 80% of which show up once; roughly 6.7% is in the top ten. Germline V gene sequence: CDR1 SEHNR, CDR2 FQNEAQ (reference sequence). V lost 3 bases, J lost 9 bases, and 20 bases lay in between. The CDR3 contains 15 residues. Material: memory CD4+ T cells from blood. The TCR comes from an adult in good health and CMV-seronegative. The gene calls are TRBV7-9 and TRBJ2-5; tentatively, D is TRBD1 (8 bases). The CDR3 DNA reads TGTGCCAGCAGCTTGAGCGGGGACAGGACGGGACCCCAGTACTTC. Encoded protein: CASSLSGDRTGPQYF.